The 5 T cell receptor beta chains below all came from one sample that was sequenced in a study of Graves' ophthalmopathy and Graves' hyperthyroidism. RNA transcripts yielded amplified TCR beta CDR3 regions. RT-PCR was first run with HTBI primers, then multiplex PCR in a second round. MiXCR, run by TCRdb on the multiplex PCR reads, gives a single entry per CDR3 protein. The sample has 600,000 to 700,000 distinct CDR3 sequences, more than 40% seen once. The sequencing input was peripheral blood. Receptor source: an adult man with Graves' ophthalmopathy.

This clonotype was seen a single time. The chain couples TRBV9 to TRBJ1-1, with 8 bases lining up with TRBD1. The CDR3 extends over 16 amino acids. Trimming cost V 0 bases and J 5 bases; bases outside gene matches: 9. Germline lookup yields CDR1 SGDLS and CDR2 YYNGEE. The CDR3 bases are TGTGCCAGCAGCGTAGGGAGAGACAGGGGAGGGACTGAAGCTTTCTTT. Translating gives CASSVGRDRGGTEAFF.

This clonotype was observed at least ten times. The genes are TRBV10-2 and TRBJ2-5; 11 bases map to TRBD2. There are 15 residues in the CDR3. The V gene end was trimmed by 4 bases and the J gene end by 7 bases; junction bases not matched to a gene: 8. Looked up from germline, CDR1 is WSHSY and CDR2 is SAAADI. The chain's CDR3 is CASSVASGGRGTQYF. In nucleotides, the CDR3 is TGCGCCAGCAGTGTGGCTAGCGGGGGGAGGGGGACCCAGTACTTC.

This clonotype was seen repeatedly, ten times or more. The CDR3 region is CASSSQGIGQPQHF. CDR3 in DNA: TGTGCCAGCAGCTCCCAGGGGATAGGTCAGCCCCAGCATTTT. J is TRBJ1-5 and V is TRBV7-9, with TRBD1 as a possible D gene (6 bases). This CDR3 contains 14 residues. The ends were cut back, 4 bases at V and 6 bases at J, with 13 bases in the middle. From germline, CDR1 is SEHNR and CDR2 FQNEAQ (reference sequence).

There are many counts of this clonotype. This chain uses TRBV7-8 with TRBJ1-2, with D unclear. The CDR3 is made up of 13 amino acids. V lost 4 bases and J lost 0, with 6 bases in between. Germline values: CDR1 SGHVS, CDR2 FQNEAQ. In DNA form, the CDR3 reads TGTGCCAGCAGCTCCCATTCTAACTATGGCTACACCTTC. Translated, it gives CASSSHSNYGYTF.

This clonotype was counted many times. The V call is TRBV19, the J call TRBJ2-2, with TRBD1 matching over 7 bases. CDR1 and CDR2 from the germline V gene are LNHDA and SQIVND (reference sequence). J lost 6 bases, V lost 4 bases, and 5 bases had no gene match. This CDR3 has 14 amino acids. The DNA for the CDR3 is TGTGCCAGTAGTACCGGGGACAGACCCGGGGAGCTGTTTTTT. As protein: CASSTGDRPGELFF. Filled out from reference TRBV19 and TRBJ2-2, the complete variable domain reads DGGITQSPKYLFRKEGQNVTLSCEQNLNHDAMYWYRQDPGQGLRLIYYSQIVNDFQKGDIAEGYSVSREKKESFPLTVTSAQKNPTAFYLCASSTGDRPGELFFGEGSRLTVL.